This TCR beta chain originates from a study of response to subunit inactivated influenza vaccine. A single record per CDR3 protein comes from TCRdb applying MiXCR to the RT-PCR reads. In the table there are some 200,000 distinct CDR3 sequences, about an eighth of which are singletons. Per the germline V gene, CDR1 is MNHEY and CDR2 is SVGAGI. V was pared by 0 bases and J by 2 bases, with 7 bases of the junction left unmatched. This CDR3 region has 16 residues. The same specimen was also included in a second study, on T cells expressing NK-cell markers. From that study: Template switching by 5'RACE with UMIs generated the TCR beta cDNA. Alpha-beta TCR T cells were the sole sorting target in several experiments, owing to an anti-gamma-delta TCR antibody.

Sequencing used CD8+ T cells sorted from PBMCs, obtained 12 days after vaccination. This sequence joins TRBV6-5 and TRBJ2-7, with TRBD1 identical over 7 bases. This TCR was sampled from a man aged 50-60 years who received an inactivated influenza vaccine. CDR3 sequence (DNA): TGTGCCAGCAGTTACTCGAAACAGGGGCCGACCTACGAGCAGTACTTC. Encoded protein: CASSYSKQGPTYEQYF.